The 23 T cell receptor beta chains listed next were all sequenced from one sample in a study of CD8 T cells in ankylosing spondylitis. MiXCR, run by TCRdb on the 5' RACE reads, gives a single entry per CDR3 protein. The data contain 150,000 to 200,000 distinct CDR3 sequences, under 35% of them seen just once; the ten biggest clones take up approximately 5.9%. Sample: synovial fluid, either unsorted or a sorted T cell fraction (not recorded which). The receptors shown here come from a male donor with ankylosing spondylitis.

This rearrangement joins TRBV20-1 to TRBJ2-7; the match to TRBD2 covers 7 bases. Trimming at V came to 6 bases and at J to 2 bases, leaving 10 bases not matched to a gene. The length of the CDR3 is 14 residues. In germline, CDR1 is DFQATT, CDR2 SNEGSKA (reference sequence). The CDR3, as DNA: TGCAGTGCCTCTCCCGCGGGGGTTGCCTACGAGCAGTACTTC. Translated, it gives CSASPAGVAYEQYF.

This clonotype was seen ten or more times. CDR3 residues: CASSGNTNTEAFF. As DNA, the CDR3 is TGTGCCAGCAGTGGCAATACGAACACTGAAGCTTTCTTT. The V call is TRBV6-1, the J call TRBJ1-1, with no clear D. The CDR3 runs to 13 residues. Germline V gives CDR1 MNHNS, CDR2 SASEGT. Trimming took off 4 bases at V and 1 base at J, with 7 bases between the two ends.

In its sample, this clonotype was seen a few times. V and J are TRBV6-2 or TRBV6-3 and TRBJ2-7; D is possibly TRBD2 (6 bases). Trimming shortened V by 7 bases and J by 6 bases, and 19 bases separated the two germline ends. This CDR3 spans 14 amino acids. CDR1 and CDR2 (germline): MNHEY, SVGEGT. CDR3 region: CASNQGRDSGEQYF. DNA of the CDR3: TGTGCCAGCAACCAAGGAAGGGACTCCGGCGAGCAGTACTTC.

The chain uses TRBV3-1 and TRBJ2-5, with 12 bases fitting TRBD2. Unmatched junction bases numbered 0, after V lost 0 bases and J lost 1 base. Germline CDR1 and CDR2: LGHDT and YNNKEL (reference sequence). This CDR3 region has 16 residues. The CDR3 DNA sequence: TGTGCCAGCAGCCAAGAACTAGCGGGGGGCCAAGAGACCCAGTACTTC. Translated: CASSQELAGGQETQYF.

The V call is TRBV5-1, the J call TRBJ2-7; TRBD2 is a possible D gene (7 bases). From germline, CDR1 is SGHRS and CDR2 YFSETQ. There are 15 residues in the CDR3. Trimming removed 3 bases from V and 2 bases from J, with 15 bases in between. The CDR3 protein is CASSWRGGEAYEQYF. The CDR3 DNA is TGCGCCAGCAGCTGGAGGGGGGGTGAAGCCTACGAGCAGTACTTC.

In its sample, this clonotype was seen a few times. The chain carries TRBV12-3 or TRBV12-4 and TRBJ1-2; tentatively, D is TRBD1 (6 bases). The germline V and J ends were trimmed by 7 bases and 4 bases, with 13 bases remaining between them. This CDR3 is built from 13 residues. CDR3 in amino acids: CASNPGGLYGYTF. The CDR3 nucleotides read TGTGCCAGCAACCCGGGGGGGCTCTATGGCTACACCTTC.

This clonotype was detected a few times. This chain joins TRBV6-1 and TRBJ2-5, with 7 bases identical to TRBD1. Germline V gene data show CDR1 as MNHNS and CDR2 as SASEGT. J lost 1 base, V lost 5 bases, and 4 bases had no gene match. The CDR3 contains 14 residues. CDR3 sequence reads: CASSKDRIQETQYF. CDR3 nucleotide sequence: TGTGCCAGCAGTAAGGACAGGATCCAAGAGACCCAGTACTTC.

This clonotype has at least ten counts. The rearrangement joins TRBV7-2 to TRBJ2-7, with 11 bases that match TRBD1. Trimming at V came to 0 bases and at J to 2 bases, leaving 6 bases not matched to a gene. The CDR3 covers 17 residues. Per the germline V gene, CDR1 is SGHTA and CDR2 is FQGNSA. The CDR3 spells CASSLAAGTGGAYEQYF. DNA for the CDR3: TGTGCCAGCAGCTTAGCCGCAGGGACAGGGGGGGCCTACGAGCAGTACTTC.

This clonotype was observed a few times. J is TRBJ2-6 and V is TRBV11-2; D gene unclear. There are 15 residues in the CDR3. Per the germline V gene, CDR1 is SGHAT and CDR2 is FQNNGV. V lost 2 bases and J lost 1, with 6 bases in between. CDR3 sequence (DNA): TGTGCCAGCAGCTTAACTACATCTGGGGCCAACGTCCTGACTTTC. It codes for CASSLTTSGANVLTF.

For the CDR3, the DNA is TGTGCCAGCAGCTACAGGGCGAACACCGGGGAGCTGTTTTTT. Its protein product is CASSYRANTGELFF. V gene TRBV12-3 or TRBV12-4 combines with J gene TRBJ2-2, with a tentative D call TRBD1 (6 bases). The CDR3 consists of 14 residues. V lost 6 bases and J lost 0, with 8 bases in between.

The V and J genes are TRBV12-3 or TRBV12-4 and TRBJ1-1, with D possibly being TRBD1 (5 bases). This CDR3 has 13 residues. V was clipped by 7 bases and J by 6 bases, with 15 bases between them. CDR3 region: CASTGDRRSEAFF. The DNA of the CDR3 is TGTGCCAGCACCGGCGACAGACGTTCTGAAGCTTTCTTT.

The rearrangement joins TRBV20-1 to TRBJ2-5, with 7 positions matching TRBD1. With V trimmed by 5 bases and J by 3 bases, 3 bases remained unmatched. Germline V gene data show CDR1 as DFQATT and CDR2 as SNEGSKA (reference sequence). The length of the CDR3 is 12 residues. The CDR3 DNA follows: TGCAGTGCTCAAACAGGGGAAGAGACCCAGTACTTC. It translates to CSAQTGEETQYF.

The chain uses TRBV7-9 and TRBJ1-4; 7 nucleotides agree with TRBD1. CDR1 is SEHNR, CDR2 FQNEAQ, per germline (reference sequence). V lost 1 base, J lost 8 bases, and 7 bases stayed unmatched. The CDR3 is 15 residues long. This CDR3 is CASSLGQGFTEKLFF. CDR3 nucleotide sequence: TGTGCCAGCAGCTTAGGACAGGGTTTCACAGAAAAACTGTTTTTT.

The chain uses TRBV24-1 and TRBJ2-3, with no clear D. CDR3 length: 14 residues. Trimming shortened V by 4 bases and J by 4 bases, and 11 bases separated the two germline ends. Germline V gene lookup returns CDR1 KGHDR and CDR2 SFDVKD. CDR3 sequence (DNA): TGTGCCACCAGTGACCCGCGCAGAGCAGATACGCAGTATTTT. Its protein product is CATSDPRRADTQYF.

This clonotype has only a few counts. The chain links TRBV19 to TRBJ1-5, with 9 positions matching TRBD1. After removal of 6 bases from V and 6 bases from J, the junction contained 9 bases not matched to a gene. The CDR3 loop spans 15 amino acids. Germline CDR1 and CDR2: LNHDA and SQIVND (reference sequence). The CDR3 reads CASRIVQGAGQPQHF. Written as DNA, the CDR3 is TGTGCCAGTAGGATCGTACAGGGGGCAGGTCAGCCCCAGCATTTT.

CDR3 protein: CASSPPGVAYEQYF. In DNA form, the CDR3 reads TGTGCCAGCAGCCCCCCGGGTGTTGCCTACGAGCAGTACTTC. This rearrangement joins TRBV7-2 to TRBJ2-7; D unresolved. Trimming cost V 5 bases and J 2 bases, with 13 bases left between them. CDR1 SGHTA and CDR2 FQGNSA come from the germline V gene. The CDR3 has 14 amino acids.

This clonotype was seen more than once but under ten times. The genes are TRBV12-3 or TRBV12-4 and TRBJ2-3; the match to TRBD2 covers 8 bases. CDR3 length: 15 amino acids. Losses at the gene ends were 5 bases for V and 4 bases for J; bases not matched to a gene: 8. The CDR3 DNA follows: TGTGCCAGCAGTCCGGGGACTAGGAATGCAGATACGCAGTATTTT. Translation gives CASSPGTRNADTQYF.

This clonotype has just one count. This chain joins TRBV12-3 or TRBV12-4 and TRBJ2-2; D is unresolved. CDR3 length: 15 residues. V shed 3 bases and J shed 0 bases, with 8 bases lying between them. CDR3 sequence: CASSLRNPNTGELFF. For the CDR3, the DNA is TGTGCCAGCAGTTTGCGGAACCCGAACACCGGGGAGCTGTTTTTT.

This clonotype came up many times. The chain employs TRBV18 and TRBJ1-1, with D possibly matching TRBD1 (6 bases). The V and J ends lost 4 bases and 4 bases respectively, with 13 bases between them. CDR1 is KGHSH and CDR2 is LQKENI in the germline V gene. CDR3 size: 14 residues. The CDR3 is CASSLQGSGTEAFF. CDR3 coding DNA: TGTGCCAGCTCACTACAGGGAAGCGGCACTGAAGCTTTCTTT.

This clonotype has ten or more counts. The genes are TRBV12-3 or TRBV12-4 and TRBJ1-1, with unresolved D. There are 14 residues in the CDR3. V lost 0 bases and J 1 base, leaving 6 bases between the germline ends. In DNA form, the CDR3 reads TGTGCCAGCAGTTTAGCGAGGCGGAACACTGAAGCTTTCTTT. Residues: CASSLARRNTEAFF.

This clonotype was counted many times. CDR3 nucleotide sequence: TGTGCCAGCAGGGGGACTAGCGGGAGAAATGAGCAGTTCTTC. It encodes CASRGTSGRNEQFF. The chain couples TRBV12-3 or TRBV12-4 to TRBJ2-1; 14 nucleotides line up with TRBD2. The V gene end was trimmed by 6 bases and the J gene end by 7 bases; junction bases not matched to a gene: 2. The CDR3 runs 14 residues.

Only a few counts were recorded for this clonotype. The genes are TRBV20-1 and TRBJ2-1; D gene unclear. The germline V and J ends were trimmed by 0 bases and 5 bases, with 11 bases remaining between them. The length of the CDR3 is 14 residues. CDR1 and CDR2 (germline): DFQATT, SNEGSKA (reference sequence). DNA of the CDR3: TGCAGTGCTAGAGATGGTAGTAGGGACAATGAGCAGTTCTTC. Its translation is CSARDGSRDNEQFF.

In this sample, this clonotype turned up a few times. V gene TRBV9 combines with J gene TRBJ2-7; D remains unclear. V lost 0 bases to trimming and J lost 6 bases, with 10 bases between them. CDR1 SGDLS and CDR2 YYNGEE come from the germline V gene. The CDR3 length is 13 residues. The CDR3 is CASSVAPAGEQYF. The CDR3 nucleotides read TGTGCCAGCAGCGTAGCACCCGCTGGCGAGCAGTACTTC. Combining the CDR3 with reference TRBV9 and TRBJ2-7 gives the whole variable domain DSGVTQTPKHLITATGQRVTLRCSPRSGDLSVYWYQQSLDQGLQFLIQYYNGEERAKGNILERFSAQQFPDLHSELNLSSLELGDSALYFCASSVAPAGEQYFGPGTRLTVT.